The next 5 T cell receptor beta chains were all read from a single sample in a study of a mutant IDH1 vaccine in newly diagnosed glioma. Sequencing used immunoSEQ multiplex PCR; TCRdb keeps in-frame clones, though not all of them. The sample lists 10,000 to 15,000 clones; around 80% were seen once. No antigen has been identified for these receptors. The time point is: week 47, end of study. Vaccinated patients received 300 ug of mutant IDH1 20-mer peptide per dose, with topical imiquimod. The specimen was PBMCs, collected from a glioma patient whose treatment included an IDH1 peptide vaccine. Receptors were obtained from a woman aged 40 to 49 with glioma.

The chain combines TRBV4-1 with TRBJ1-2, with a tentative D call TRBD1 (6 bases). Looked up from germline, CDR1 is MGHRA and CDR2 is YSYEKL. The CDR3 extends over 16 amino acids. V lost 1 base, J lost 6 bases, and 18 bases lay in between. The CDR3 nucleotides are TGCGCCAGCAGCCAAGTTTTGGGGGGGCGCGTGCATGGCTACACCTTC. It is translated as CASSQVLGGRVHGYTF.

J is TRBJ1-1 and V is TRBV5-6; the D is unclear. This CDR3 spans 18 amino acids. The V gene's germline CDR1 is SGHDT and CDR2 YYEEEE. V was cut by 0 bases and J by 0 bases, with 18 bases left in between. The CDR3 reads CASSLGSDEVGMNTEAFF. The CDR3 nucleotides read TGTGCCAGCAGCTTGGGATCGGATGAGGTGGGGATGAACACTGAAGCTTTCTTT.

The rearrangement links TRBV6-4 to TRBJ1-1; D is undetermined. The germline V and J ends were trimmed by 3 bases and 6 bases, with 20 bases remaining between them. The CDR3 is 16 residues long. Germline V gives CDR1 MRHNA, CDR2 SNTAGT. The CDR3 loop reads CASSERSPSSVAEAFF. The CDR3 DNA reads TGTGCCAGCAGTGAAAGGAGTCCATCCAGCGTCGCTGAAGCTTTCTTT.

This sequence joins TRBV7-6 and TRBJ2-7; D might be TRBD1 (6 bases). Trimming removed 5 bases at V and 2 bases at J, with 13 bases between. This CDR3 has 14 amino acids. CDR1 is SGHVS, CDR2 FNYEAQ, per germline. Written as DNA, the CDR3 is TGTGCCAGCAGCCTCGACAGGACGACCTACGAGCAGTACTTC. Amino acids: CASSLDRTTYEQYF. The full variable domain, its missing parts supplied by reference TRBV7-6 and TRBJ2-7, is GAGVSQSPRYKVTKRGQDVALRCDPISGHVSLYWYRQALGQGPEFLTYFNYEAQQDKSGLPNDRFSAERPEGSISTLTIQRTEQRDSAMYRCASSLDRTTYEQYFGPGTRLTVT.

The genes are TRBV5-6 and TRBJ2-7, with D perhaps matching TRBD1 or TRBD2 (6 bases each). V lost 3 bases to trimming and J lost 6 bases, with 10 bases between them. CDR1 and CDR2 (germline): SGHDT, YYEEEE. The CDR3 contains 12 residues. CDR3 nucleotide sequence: TGTGCCAGCAGCTCGGGGGCTGGCGAGCAGTACTTC. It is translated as CASSSGAGEQYF.